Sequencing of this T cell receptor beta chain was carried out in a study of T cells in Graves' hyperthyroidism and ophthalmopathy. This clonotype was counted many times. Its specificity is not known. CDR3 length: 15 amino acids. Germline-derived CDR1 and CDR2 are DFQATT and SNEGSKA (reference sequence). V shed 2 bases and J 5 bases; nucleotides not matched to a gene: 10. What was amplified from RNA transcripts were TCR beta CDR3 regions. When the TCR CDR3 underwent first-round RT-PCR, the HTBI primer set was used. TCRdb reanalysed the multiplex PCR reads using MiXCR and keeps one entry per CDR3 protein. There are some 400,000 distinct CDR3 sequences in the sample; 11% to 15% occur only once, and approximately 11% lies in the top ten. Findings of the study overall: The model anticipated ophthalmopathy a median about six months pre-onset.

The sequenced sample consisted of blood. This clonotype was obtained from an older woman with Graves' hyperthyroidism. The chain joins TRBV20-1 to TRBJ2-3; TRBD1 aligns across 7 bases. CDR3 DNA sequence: TGCAGTGCTAGACCCCTACAGGGGACAAGAGATACGCAGTATTTT. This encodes CSARPLQGTRDTQYF.